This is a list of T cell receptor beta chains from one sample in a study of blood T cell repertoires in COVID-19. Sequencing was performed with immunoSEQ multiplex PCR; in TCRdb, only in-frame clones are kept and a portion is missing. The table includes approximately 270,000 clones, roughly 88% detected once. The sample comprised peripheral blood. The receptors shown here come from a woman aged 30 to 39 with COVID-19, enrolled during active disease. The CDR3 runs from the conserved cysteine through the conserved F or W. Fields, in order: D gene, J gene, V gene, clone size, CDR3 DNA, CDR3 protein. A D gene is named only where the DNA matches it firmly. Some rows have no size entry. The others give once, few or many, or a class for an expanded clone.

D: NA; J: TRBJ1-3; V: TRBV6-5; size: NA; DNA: TGTGCCAGCAGGATGGACAGAGACTCTGGAAACACCATATATTTT; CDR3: CASRMDRDSGNTIYF
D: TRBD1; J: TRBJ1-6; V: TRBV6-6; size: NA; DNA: TGTGCCAGCAGTTACGAGGTAGGGGGCGTATCACCCCTCCACTTT; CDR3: CASSYEVGGVSPLHF
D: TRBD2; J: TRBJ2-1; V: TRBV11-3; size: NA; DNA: TGTGCCAGCAGCCGGACTAGCGGGAACTCCTACAATGAGCAGTTCTTC; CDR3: CASSRTSGNSYNEQFF
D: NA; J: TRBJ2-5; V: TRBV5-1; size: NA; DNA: TGCGCCAGCAGCTTGGGTCAGGGTGGTGGGGAGACCCAGTACTTC; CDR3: CASSLGQGGGETQYF
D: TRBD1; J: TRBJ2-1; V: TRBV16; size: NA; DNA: TGTGCCAGCAGCCAATCGTGGGACAGATACATTTCCTACAATGAGCAGTTCTTC; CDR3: CASSQSWDRYISYNEQFF
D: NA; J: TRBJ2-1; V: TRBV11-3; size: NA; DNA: TGTGCCAGCAGCCCGTCTTGGGAGGTCGATGAGCAGTTCTTC; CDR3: CASSPSWEVDEQFF
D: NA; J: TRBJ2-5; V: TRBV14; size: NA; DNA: TGTGCCAGCAGCCAAATGAGAGAGACCCAGTACTTC; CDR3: CASSQMRETQYF
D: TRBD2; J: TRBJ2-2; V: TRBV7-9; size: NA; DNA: TGTGCCAGCAGCTTGGGACTAGCGGGAACCACCGGGGAGCTGTTTTTT; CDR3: CASSLGLAGTTGELFF
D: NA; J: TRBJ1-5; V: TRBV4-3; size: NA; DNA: TGCGCCAGCAGCCAAGATTGGGGTAGGGGGCCCCAGCATTTT; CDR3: CASSQDWGRGPQHF
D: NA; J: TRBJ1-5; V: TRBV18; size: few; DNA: TGTGCCAGCTCACAGGGTAGGGGGAACAATCAGCCCCAGCATTTT; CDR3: CASSQGRGNNQPQHF
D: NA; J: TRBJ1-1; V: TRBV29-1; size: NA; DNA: TGCAGCGTTGAGAGACGGGAGAACACTGAAGCTTTCTTT; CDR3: CSVERRENTEAFF
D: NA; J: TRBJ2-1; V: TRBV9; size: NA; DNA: TGTGCCAGCAGCGCAGAATTACAGGCTTACAATGAGCAGTTCTTC; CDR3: CASSAELQAYNEQFF
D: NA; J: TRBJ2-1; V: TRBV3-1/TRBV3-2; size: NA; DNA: TGTGCCAGCAGCCATATGACAGGCCTGAGAGAGCAGTTCTTC; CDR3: CASSHMTGLREQFF
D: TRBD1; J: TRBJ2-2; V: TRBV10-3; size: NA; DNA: TGTGCCATCAGCACCGGGACAGTGAACACCGGGGAGCTGTTTTTT; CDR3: CAISTGTVNTGELFF
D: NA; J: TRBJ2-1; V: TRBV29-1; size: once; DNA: TGCAGCGTTGGCGCTCCGGTGACCTACAATGAGCAGTTCTTC; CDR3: CSVGAPVTYNEQFF
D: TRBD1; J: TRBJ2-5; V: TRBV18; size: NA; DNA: TGTGCCAGCTCACCAGCAGCTGGGACAGGAGTTGGGACCCAGTACTTC; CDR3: CASSPAAGTGVGTQYF
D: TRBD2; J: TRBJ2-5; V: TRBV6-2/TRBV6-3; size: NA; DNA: TGTGCCAGCAGTTACACAAGCGGGGGGCCCAAAGAGACCCAGTACTTC; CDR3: CASSYTSGGPKETQYF
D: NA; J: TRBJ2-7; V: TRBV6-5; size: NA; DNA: TGTGCCAGCAGTTATTCAGGGTCCCTCGAGCAGTACTTC; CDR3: CASSYSGSLEQYF
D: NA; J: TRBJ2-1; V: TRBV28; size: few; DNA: TGTGCCAGCTCAACCTTCGCGGGTGCGGCCAATGAGCAGTTCTTC; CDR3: CASSTFAGAANEQFF
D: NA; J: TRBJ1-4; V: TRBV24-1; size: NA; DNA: TGTGCCACCAGTGTTACATCGTTAAGGGGTGAAAAACTGTTTTTT; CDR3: CATSVTSLRGEKLFF
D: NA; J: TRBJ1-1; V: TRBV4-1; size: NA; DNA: TGCGCCAGCAGCCAAGCTCACACCGCGGGGAACACTGAAGCTTTCTTT; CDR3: CASSQAHTAGNTEAFF
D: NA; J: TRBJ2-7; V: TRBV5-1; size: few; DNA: TGCGCCAGCAGCTTGGCCGGACAAACCTACGAGCAGTACTTC; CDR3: CASSLAGQTYEQYF
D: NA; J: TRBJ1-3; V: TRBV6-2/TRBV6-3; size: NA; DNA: TGTGCCAGCAGCCCTAACAGGGACCGGGACCTCGGTTTT; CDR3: CASSPNRDRDLGF